This is a list of T cell receptor beta chains from one sample in a study of blood T cell repertoires in COVID-19. Libraries were prepared by immunoSEQ multiplex PCR; TCRdb keeps only in-frame clonotypes and omits some of them. The sample includes some 180,000 clones, more than 80% seen only once; the top ten take less than 9%. Specimen: peripheral blood. These receptors came from a woman aged 60 to 75 with acute or convalescent COVID-19. Both conserved end residues are part of each CDR3. The order of the fields is CDR3 protein, CDR3 DNA, clone size, J gene, D gene, V gene. A D gene is named only where the DNA matches it firmly. Not all rows give a size; the values are once, few, many and, for expanded clones, a class.

CASSVQRGGNQPQHF | TGTGCCAGCAGCGTCCAACGAGGAGGGAATCAGCCCCAGCATTTT | . | TRBJ1-5 | . | TRBV7-2
CATSDSLDALQETQYF | TGTGCCACCAGTGATTCCTTAGATGCCCTCCAAGAGACCCAGTACTTC | . | TRBJ2-5 | . | TRBV24-1
CASSVNGYLQETQYF | TGTGCCAGCAGCGTAAACGGTTACCTCCAAGAGACCCAGTACTTC | . | TRBJ2-5 | . | TRBV9
CASSTGTQYF | TGTGCCAGCAGTACGGGGACCCAGTACTTC | . | TRBJ2-5 | . | TRBV6-5
CASSFLSGLAGGGQFF | TGTGCCAGCAGTTTCCTATCGGGACTAGCGGGAGGAGGGCAGTTCTTC | . | TRBJ2-1 | TRBD2 | TRBV27
CSVDPGGNIQYF | TGCAGCGTTGACCCCGGGGGAAACATTCAGTACTTC | once | TRBJ2-4 | . | TRBV29-1
CASSQLAGGPKGDTQYF | TGTGCCAGCTCACAACTAGCGGGAGGACCCAAAGGAGATACGCAGTATTTT | . | TRBJ2-3 | TRBD2 | TRBV18
CASSEFSEKLFF | TGCGCCAGCAGTGAGTTTAGTGAAAAACTGTTTTTT | . | TRBJ1-4 | . | TRBV10-2
CASRATTVSTDTQYF | TGTGCCAGTAGGGCAACGACAGTTAGCACAGATACGCAGTATTTT | . | TRBJ2-3 | . | TRBV19
CASSGLGQRSYTF | TGCGCCAGCAGTGGTCTGGGACAGCGCTCCTACACCTTC | . | TRBJ1-2 | TRBD1 | TRBV10-2
CASSGLAGDYEQYF | TGCGCCAGCAGCGGACTAGCGGGGGACTACGAGCAGTACTTC | . | TRBJ2-7 | TRBD2 | TRBV5-1
CATSEPPGTSVSSYNEQFF | TGTGCCACCAGTGAACCCCCCGGGACTAGCGTCAGCTCCTACAATGAGCAGTTCTTC | . | TRBJ2-1 | TRBD2 | TRBV24-1
CATSRDPREQPQHF | TGTGCCACCAGCAGAGACCCCAGGGAACAGCCCCAGCATTTT | . | TRBJ1-5 | . | TRBV15
CASSLEDRANSPLHF | TGTGCCAGCAGTTTAGAAGACAGGGCCAATTCACCCCTCCACTTT | . | TRBJ1-6 | TRBD1 | TRBV28
CASREQGKNYGYTF | TGTGCCAGCAGGGAACAGGGGAAAAACTATGGCTACACCTTC | few | TRBJ1-2 | TRBD1 | TRBV2
CASSRDGGAEDEQYF | TGCGCCAGCAGCCGGGACGGGGGGGCTGAGGACGAGCAGTACTTC | . | TRBJ2-7 | TRBD2 | TRBV4-1
CAISAKGLSGTYEQYF | TGTGCCATCAGTGCCAAGGGTCTCTCGGGGACCTACGAGCAGTACTTC | . | TRBJ2-7 | . | TRBV10-3
CASSLVPSGDYNEQFF | TGCGCCAGCAGCTTGGTGCCTAGCGGGGACTACAATGAGCAGTTCTTC | . | TRBJ2-1 | TRBD2 | TRBV5-1
CASRSETSVGTEAFF | TGTGCCAGCAGATCCGAGACATCGGTGGGCACTGAAGCTTTCTTT | . | TRBJ1-1 | . | TRBV6-5
CASSGGLAGSSGEQFF | TGTGCCAGCAGTGGGGGACTAGCGGGAAGTTCGGGTGAGCAGTTCTTC | . | TRBJ2-1 | TRBD2 | TRBV6-1
CAWSVDRERGYTF | TGTGCCTGGAGTGTAGACAGGGAGAGAGGCTACACCTTC | few | TRBJ1-2 | TRBD1 | TRBV30
CATSEPGTGEGNEQFF | TGTGCCACCAGTGAACCCGGGACAGGGGAAGGCAATGAGCAGTTCTTC | . | TRBJ2-1 | TRBD1 | TRBV24-1